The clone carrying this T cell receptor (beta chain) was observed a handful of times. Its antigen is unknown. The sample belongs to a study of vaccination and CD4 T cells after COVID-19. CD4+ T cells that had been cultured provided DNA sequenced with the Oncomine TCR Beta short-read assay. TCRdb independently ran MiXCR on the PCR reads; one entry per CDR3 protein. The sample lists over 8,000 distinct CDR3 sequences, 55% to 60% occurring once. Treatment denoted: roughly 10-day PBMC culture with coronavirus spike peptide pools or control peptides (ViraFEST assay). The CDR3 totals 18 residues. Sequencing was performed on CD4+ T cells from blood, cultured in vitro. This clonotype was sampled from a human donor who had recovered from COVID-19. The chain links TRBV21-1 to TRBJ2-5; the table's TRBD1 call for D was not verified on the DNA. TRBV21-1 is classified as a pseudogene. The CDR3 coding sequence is TGTGCCAGCAGCTCCCACGCTGGAAGGGCTGGGGGCCAAGAGACCCAGTACTTC. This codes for CASSSHAGRAGGQETQYF.